A selection of T cell receptor beta chains follows, all from one sample in a study of shared clonotypes between healthy human individuals. Sequencing was performed with immunoSEQ multiplex PCR; in TCRdb, only in-frame clones are kept and a portion is missing. The sample records roughly 500,000 clones, around 80% being singletons. Sequences were obtained from PBMCs. The receptors here all came from a woman aged 40 to 55 in good health. Some clones in this sample may be carry-over from other donors' samples. The CDR3 runs from the conserved cysteine through the conserved F or W. Fields, in order: J gene, V gene, CDR3 protein.

>TRBJ2-2|TRBV28
CASSLGGRGGGELFF
>TRBJ2-5|TRBV19
CASRPGGQETQYF
>TRBJ2-1|TRBV6-1
CASTPGLAVYNEQFF
>TRBJ2-7|TRBV27
CASSLSVFGIYEQYF
>TRBJ2-1|TRBV9
CASTQGGGSTEEQFF
>TRBJ2-1|TRBV7-3
CASSSMHRYNEQFF
>TRBJ2-1|TRBV7-6
CASSLGRGSGGEQFF
>TRBJ2-3|TRBV6-6
CASSFLGTQYF
>TRBJ2-1|TRBV10-3
CAISESSVIVRGEQFF
>TRBJ1-2|TRBV28
CASRKIQGGINGYTF
>TRBJ2-7|TRBV4-1
CASSQEQGSYEQYF
>TRBJ1-2|TRBV7-6
CASSSRTNYGYTF
>TRBJ1-1|TRBV4-3
CASSQYLGQGGKHTEAFF
>TRBJ2-3|TRBV7-9
CASSLRAQDTQYF
>TRBJ2-7|TRBV6-1
CASRGAQGLYEQYF
>TRBJ2-7|TRBV27
CASSLSGGRPYEQYF
>TRBJ2-3|TRBV2
CASSEVSGATTDTQYF
>TRBJ1-2|TRBV6-1
CASSESWAYGYTF
>TRBJ2-6|TRBV4-1
CASSQDGGGSGANVLTF
>TRBJ2-1|TRBV5-1
CASSPSGSSYNEQFF
>TRBJ1-1|TRBV5-1
CASSLGYFKTEAFF
>TRBJ2-1|TRBV7-2
CASSSDWTGYNEQFF
>TRBJ2-1|TRBV11-3
CASSSLSGGLYNEQFF
>TRBJ2-2|TRBV4-2
CASSPRLADNTGELFF
>TRBJ2-7|TRBV29-1
CSVLPLAGGRSEQYF